This T cell receptor beta chain was captured by sequencing in a study of CD8 T cells in Susac syndrome. Study conclusions and caveats: A relatively small number of individuals underwent TCR sequencing and HLA analysis.

Points on this clonotype: Its antigen is unknown.

RNA amounts of roughly 0.45 to 1 ug underwent reverse transcription with random hexamers. Multiplex immunoSEQ PCR targeted 54 Vbeta and 13 Jbeta TCR beta segments. MiXCR was run by TCRdb on the immunoSEQ multiplex PCR reads, yielding one entry per CDR3 protein. The profile covers approximately 170,000 distinct CDR3 sequences, with around 95% appearing a single time and over 0.11% taken by the ten largest. Germline CDR1 and CDR2: SGHRS and YFSETQ. The CDR3 spans 14 residues. Trimming cost V 2 bases and J 5 bases; bases outside gene matches: 6. Sequenced sample: CD4+ T cells from PBMCs. This clonotype was sampled from a human donor in good health. This chain connects TRBV5-1 to TRBJ1-1; 7 bases agree with TRBD1. CDR3 DNA sequence: TGCGCCAGCAGCTTCACAGGGGTTGGAACTGAAGCTTTCTTT. It codes for CASSFTGVGTEAFF.